The 5 T cell receptor beta chains below all came from one sample that was sequenced in a study of blood T cell repertoires in COVID-19. Here immunoSEQ multiplex PCR was the method, and the copy in TCRdb shows in-frame clones only, minus some. Here the sample spans 200,000 to 300,000 clones, roughly 85% being singletons. The material sequenced was PBMCs or T cells enriched from blood (not recorded which). All receptors come from a woman aged 35 to 49 who had been exposed to COVID-19.

The V and J genes are TRBV4-3 and TRBJ2-7; 10 bases are shared with TRBD1. In germline, CDR1 is LGHNA, CDR2 YSLEER. The CDR3 has 14 residues. V was pared by 4 bases and J by 3 bases, with 3 bases of the junction left unmatched. CDR3: CASSLGQGVYEQYF. The DNA for the CDR3 is TGCGCCAGCAGCCTTGGACAGGGGGTCTACGAGCAGTACTTC.

CDR3 sequence reads: CASRRYREPGELFF. In DNA, the CDR3 is TGTGCCAGTAGGAGATACAGGGAACCCGGGGAGCTGTTTTTT. V and J are TRBV19 and TRBJ2-2; a weak D match, TRBD1 (6 bases). Trimming stripped 6 bases from V and 6 bases from J, with 14 bases between. Germline-derived CDR1 and CDR2 are LNHDA and SQIVND (reference sequence). The CDR3 is 14 amino acids.

As DNA, the CDR3 is TGTGCCAGCAGTCAACAGGAGAACACTGAAGCTTTCTTT. Translated, it gives CASSQQENTEAFF. This sequence joins TRBV2 and TRBJ1-1, with D possibly matching TRBD1 (5 bases). The germline CDR1 and CDR2 sequences are SNHLY and FYNNEI. The CDR3 totals 13 residues. The V and J ends lost 5 bases and 1 base respectively, with 8 bases between them. The whole variable domain, remainder taken from reference TRBV2 and TRBJ1-1, is EPEVTQTPSHQVTQMGQEVILRCVPISNHLYFYWYRQILGQKVEFLVSFYNNEISEKSEIFDDQFSVERPDGSNFTLKIRSTKLEDSAMYFCASSQQENTEAFFGQGTRLTVV.

This clone was seen only once. The chain combines TRBV19 with TRBJ1-4; D gene unclear. The length of the CDR3 is 12 residues. V dropped 4 bases and J dropped 6 bases, with 6 bases sitting between them. Per the germline V gene, CDR1 is LNHDA and CDR2 is SQIVND (reference sequence). The CDR3 DNA follows: TGTGCCAGTAGTACAGGCTATGAAAAACTGTTTTTT. Translated: CASSTGYEKLFF.

The chain recombines TRBV3-1 (or the pseudogene TRBV3-2) with TRBJ1-1; the D gene is possibly TRBD1 (5 bases). V was trimmed by 1 base and J by 5 bases, leaving 11 bases between them. The CDR3 is made up of 14 amino acids. Looked up from germline, CDR1 is LGHDT and CDR2 is YNNKEL (reference sequence). The CDR3 sequence is CASSQVTGGTEAFF. The CDR3 DNA sequence: TGTGCCAGCAGCCAAGTTACAGGAGGGACTGAAGCTTTCTTT.